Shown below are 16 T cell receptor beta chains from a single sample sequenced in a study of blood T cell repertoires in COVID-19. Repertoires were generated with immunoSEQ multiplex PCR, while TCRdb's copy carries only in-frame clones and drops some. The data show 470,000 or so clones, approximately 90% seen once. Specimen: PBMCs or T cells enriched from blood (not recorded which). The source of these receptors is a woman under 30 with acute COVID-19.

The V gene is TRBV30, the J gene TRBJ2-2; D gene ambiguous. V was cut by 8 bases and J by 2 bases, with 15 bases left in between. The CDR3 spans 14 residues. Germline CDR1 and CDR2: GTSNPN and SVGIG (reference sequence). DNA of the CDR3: TGTGCCACGTACAGAGACGGAAACACCGGGGAGCTGTTTTTT. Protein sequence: CATYRDGNTGELFF.

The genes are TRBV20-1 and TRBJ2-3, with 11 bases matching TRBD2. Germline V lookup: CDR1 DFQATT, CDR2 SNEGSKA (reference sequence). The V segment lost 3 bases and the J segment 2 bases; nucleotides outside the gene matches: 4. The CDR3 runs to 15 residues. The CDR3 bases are TGCAGTGCTAGTCGTAGCGGGGGGGCCACAGATACGCAGTATTTT. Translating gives CSASRSGGATDTQYF.

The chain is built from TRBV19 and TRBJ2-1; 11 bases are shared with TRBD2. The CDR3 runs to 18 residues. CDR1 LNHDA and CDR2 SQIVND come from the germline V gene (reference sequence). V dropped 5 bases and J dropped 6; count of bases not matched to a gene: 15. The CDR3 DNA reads TGTGCCAGTAGTCCCCGGGTAGCGGGAGGGCTTGGCGGCAATGAGCAGTTCTTC. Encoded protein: CASSPRVAGGLGGNEQFF.

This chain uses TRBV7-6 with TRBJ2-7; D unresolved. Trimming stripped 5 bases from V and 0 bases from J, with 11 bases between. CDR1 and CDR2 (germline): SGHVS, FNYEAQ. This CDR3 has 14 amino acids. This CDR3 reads CASSPRLSSYEQYF. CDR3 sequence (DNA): TGTGCCAGCAGCCCGAGGCTGAGCTCCTACGAGCAGTACTTC.

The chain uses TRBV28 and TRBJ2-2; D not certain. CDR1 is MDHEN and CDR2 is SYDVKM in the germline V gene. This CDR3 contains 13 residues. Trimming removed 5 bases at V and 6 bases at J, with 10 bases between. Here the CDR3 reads CASSPDRAGELFF. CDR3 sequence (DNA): TGTGCCAGCAGTCCCGACCGGGCCGGGGAGCTGTTTTTT.

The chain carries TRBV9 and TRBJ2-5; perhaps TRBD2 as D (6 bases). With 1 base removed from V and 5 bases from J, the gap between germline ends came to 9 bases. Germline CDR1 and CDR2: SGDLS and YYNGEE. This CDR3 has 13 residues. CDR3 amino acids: CASSVLGGETQYF. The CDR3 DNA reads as TGTGCCAGCAGCGTACTCGGAGGGGAGACCCAGTACTTC.

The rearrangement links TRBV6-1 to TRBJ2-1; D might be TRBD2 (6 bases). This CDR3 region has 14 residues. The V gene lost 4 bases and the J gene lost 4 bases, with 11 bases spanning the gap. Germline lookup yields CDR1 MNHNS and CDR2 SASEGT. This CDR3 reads CASSGGTLYNEQFF. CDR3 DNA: TGTGCCAGCAGTGGCGGGACCCTGTACAATGAGCAGTTCTTC.

DNA for the CDR3: TGTGCCAGCAGCTTAGATCGTGCGGGACAGGGGCAGCCCCAGCATTTT. Protein sequence: CASSLDRAGQGQPQHF. The rearrangement uses TRBV7-8 and TRBJ1-5, with 10 bases aligning to TRBD1. Losses at the gene ends were 1 base for V and 7 bases for J; bases not matched to a gene: 7. CDR3 length equals 16 residues. Germline V gene lookup returns CDR1 SGHVS and CDR2 FQNEAQ.

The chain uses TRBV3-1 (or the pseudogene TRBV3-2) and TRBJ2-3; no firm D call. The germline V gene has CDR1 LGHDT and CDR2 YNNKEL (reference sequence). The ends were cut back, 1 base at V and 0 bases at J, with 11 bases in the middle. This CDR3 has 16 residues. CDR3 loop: CASSQVVGPSTDTQYF. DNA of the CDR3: TGTGCCAGCAGCCAAGTGGTGGGCCCGAGCACAGATACGCAGTATTTT.

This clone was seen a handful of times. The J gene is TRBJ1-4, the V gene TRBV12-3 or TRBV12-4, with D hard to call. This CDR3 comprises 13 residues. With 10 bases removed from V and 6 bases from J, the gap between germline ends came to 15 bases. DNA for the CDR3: TGTGCCACCAACACGGGAGACGATGAAAAACTGTTTTTT. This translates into CATNTGDDEKLFF.

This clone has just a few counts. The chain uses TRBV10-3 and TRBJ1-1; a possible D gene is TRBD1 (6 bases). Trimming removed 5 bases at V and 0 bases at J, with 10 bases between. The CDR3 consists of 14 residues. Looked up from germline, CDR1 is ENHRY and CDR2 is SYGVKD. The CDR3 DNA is TGTGCCATCAGTTGGACAGATATGAACACTGAAGCTTTCTTT. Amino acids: CAISWTDMNTEAFF.

CDR3: CASKEGLADSYEQYF. Here the CDR3 DNA reads TGTGCCAGCAAGGAGGGACTAGCGGATTCCTACGAGCAGTACTTC. This chain connects TRBV27 to TRBJ2-7, with 11 bases matching TRBD2. The germline V gene has CDR1 MNHEY and CDR2 SMNVEV (reference sequence). The CDR3 covers 15 residues. V lost 7 bases and J lost 1; bases outside the gene matches: 6.

The CDR3: CASSYTLDRVGEKLFF. The CDR3 nucleotides are TGTGCCAGCAGTTACACCCTGGACAGGGTTGGGGAAAAACTGTTTTTT. The rearrangement links TRBV6-5 to TRBJ1-4; 8 nucleotides line up with TRBD1. V dropped 2 bases and J dropped 8; count of bases not matched to a gene: 10. There are 16 residues in the CDR3. Looked up from germline, CDR1 is MNHEY and CDR2 is SVGAGI.

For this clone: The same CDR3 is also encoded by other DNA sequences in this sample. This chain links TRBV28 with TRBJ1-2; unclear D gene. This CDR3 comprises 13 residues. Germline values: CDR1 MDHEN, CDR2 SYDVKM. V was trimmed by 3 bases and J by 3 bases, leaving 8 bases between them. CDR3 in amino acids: CASSLAVDYGYTF. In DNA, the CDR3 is TGTGCCAGCAGTTTGGCGGTAGACTATGGCTACACCTTC.

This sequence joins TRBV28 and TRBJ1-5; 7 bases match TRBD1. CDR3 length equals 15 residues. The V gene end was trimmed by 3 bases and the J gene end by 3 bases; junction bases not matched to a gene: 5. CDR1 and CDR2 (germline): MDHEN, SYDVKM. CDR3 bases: TGTGCCAGCAGTTTTACAGGGGCGTCCAATCAGCCCCAGCATTTT. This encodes CASSFTGASNQPQHF.

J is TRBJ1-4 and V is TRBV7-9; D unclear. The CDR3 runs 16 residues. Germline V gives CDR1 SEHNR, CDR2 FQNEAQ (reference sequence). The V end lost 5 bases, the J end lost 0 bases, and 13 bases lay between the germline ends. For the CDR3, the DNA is TGTGCCAGCAGCAAGAATTACGGGGCAACTAATGAAAAACTGTTTTTT. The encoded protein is CASSKNYGATNEKLFF.